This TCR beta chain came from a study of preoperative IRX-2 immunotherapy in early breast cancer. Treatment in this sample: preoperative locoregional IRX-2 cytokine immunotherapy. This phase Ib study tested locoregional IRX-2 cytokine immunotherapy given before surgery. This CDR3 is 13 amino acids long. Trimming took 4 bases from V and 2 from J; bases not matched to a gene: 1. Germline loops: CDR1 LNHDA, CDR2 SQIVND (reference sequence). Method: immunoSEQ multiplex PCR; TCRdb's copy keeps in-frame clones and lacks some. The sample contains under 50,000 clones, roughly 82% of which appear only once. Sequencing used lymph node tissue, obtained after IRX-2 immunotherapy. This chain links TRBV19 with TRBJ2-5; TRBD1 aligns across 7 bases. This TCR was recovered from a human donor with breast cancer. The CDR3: CASSTGQQETQYF. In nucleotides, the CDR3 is TGTGCCAGTAGTACGGGACAGCAAGAGACCCAGTACTTC.